A single sample is the source of the 14 T cell receptor beta chains below, sequenced in a study of monozygotic twins with inflammatory bowel disease. For each CDR3 protein, TCRdb gives one entry from its re-call of the 5' RACE reads, without DNA. The listing records about 330,000 distinct CDR3 sequences. The specimen was blood. Every receptor here comes from a human donor with ulcerative colitis or Crohn's disease, or a healthy co-twin of an affected twin (not recorded which).

The chain recombines TRBV27 with TRBJ2-2. CDR1 is MNHEY, CDR2 SMNVEV, per germline (reference sequence). CDR3 size: 15 residues. The CDR3 sequence is CASSFGQTNTGELFF.

The J gene is TRBJ2-1, the V gene TRBV7-9; there is no DNA to check the TCRdb D call of TRBD1. There are 15 residues in the CDR3. Germline CDR1 SEHNR, CDR2 FQNEAQ (reference sequence). CDR3 sequence: CASSFTALYRDEQFF.

The chain combines TRBV7-3 with TRBJ1-6; TCRdb's assignment of TRBD1 cannot be checked, as there is no DNA. Per germline, CDR1 SGHTA and CDR2 FQGTGA. This CDR3 has 14 residues. CDR3 sequence: CASSPGAPSSPLHF.

The chain employs TRBV6-5 and TRBJ2-1; lacking DNA, the TRBD1 call made by TCRdb goes unchecked. The germline V gene encodes CDR1 MNHEY and CDR2 SVGAGI. The length of the CDR3 is 15 residues. CDR3 amino acids: CASSYVQGRFGEQFF.

This chain uses TRBV7-2 with TRBJ1-5. Germline CDR1 SGHTA, CDR2 FQGNSA. This CDR3 has 15 amino acids. CDR3 residues: CASSLADSAGQPQHF. The full variable domain, rest sourced from reference TRBV7-2 and TRBJ1-5, is GAGVSQSPSNKVTEKGKDVELRCDPISGHTALYWYRQSLGQGLEFLIYFQGNSAPDKSGLPSDRFSAERTGGSVSTLTIQRTQQEDSAVYLCASSLADSAGQPQHFGDGTRLSIL.

This chain joins TRBV3-1 and TRBJ1-1. The CDR3 has 15 amino acids. CDR1 is LGHDT, CDR2 YNNKEL, per germline (reference sequence). The CDR3 sequence is CASSPPSFTNTEAFF.

The rearrangement joins TRBV3-1 to TRBJ2-7; TCRdb indicates TRBD1, and absent DNA this call remains unverified. CDR3 length equals 14 residues. From germline, CDR1 is LGHDT and CDR2 YNNKEL (reference sequence). The chain's CDR3 is CASSQPGILYEQYF.

This rearrangement joins TRBV27 to TRBJ2-1; TCRdb reports TRBD1, a call that lacks DNA to check it against. CDR3 length equals 16 residues. Per germline, CDR1 MNHEY and CDR2 SMNVEV (reference sequence). CDR3 region: CASSLSGQRPYNEQFF.

The chain carries TRBV4-2 and TRBJ2-1; lacking DNA, the TRBD2 call made by TCRdb goes unchecked. This CDR3 has 18 residues. Germline V gene data show CDR1 as LGHNA and CDR2 as YNFKEQ. The chain's CDR3 is CASSQDRGGIAGGNEQFF.

V is TRBV18 and J is TRBJ1-1; the D call from TCRdb, TRBD1, cannot be confirmed without DNA. CDR1 and CDR2 (germline): KGHSH, LQKENI. The CDR3 length is 16 residues. CDR3 sequence: CASSPPLGQGNTEAFF.

J is TRBJ2-4 and V is TRBV12-3 or TRBV12-4; without DNA, the TCRdb call of TRBD2 cannot be checked. The CDR3 is made up of 14 amino acids. CDR3 sequence: CASSFRTSGGSLIF.

The V gene is TRBV12-3 or TRBV12-4, the J gene TRBJ2-5; TCRdb outputs TRBD2, but without DNA this stays unchecked. CDR3 length: 17 amino acids. CDR3 sequence reads: CASSLASSGLAKETQYF.

The rearrangement uses TRBV7-2 and TRBJ2-7; the D call from TCRdb, TRBD1, cannot be confirmed without DNA. The germline V gene encodes CDR1 SGHTA and CDR2 FQGNSA. CDR3 length equals 14 residues. The CDR3 sequence is CASSPQAPAYEQYF.

This chain's CDR3 is CATRDTGRNTEAFF. This rearrangement joins TRBV24-1 to TRBJ1-1; absent DNA, TCRdb's TRBD1 call cannot be checked. This CDR3 contains 14 residues. CDR1 is KGHDR, CDR2 SFDVKD, per germline.